This T cell receptor beta chain was retrieved from a study of T cells expressing NK-cell markers. Study-wide context: Obtained from sorted CD3+CD56+NKG2C+, CD3+CD56+NKG2C- and CD3+CD56-NKG2C+ T cells were the TCR beta repertoires. The study sequenced eight donors, seven HCMV-seropositive and one seronegative.

Following a re-call of the 5' RACE reads, TCRdb has one entry per CDR3 protein and lacks DNA. The table lists some 450,000 distinct CDR3 sequences, with under 7.5% in the top ten. Of note for this clonotype: Its antigen is unidentified.

General study findings and limits: Similarly, these clonotypes led the CD3+CD56-NKG2C+ fraction as well in a handful of donors. Nothing established the HCMV specificity of expanded NKG2C+ T cell clones.

The CDR3 is 17 amino acids. Germline lookup yields CDR1 MGHDK and CDR2 SYGVNS. Sequencing was carried out using blood T cells: a sorted CD56 or NKG2C T cell subset, CD4+ or CD8+ T cells, or bulk PBMC T cells (not recorded which). This clonotype was obtained from a woman aged 18 to 75 in good health. The chain couples TRBV25-1 to TRBJ2-1; TCRdb indicates TRBD2, and absent DNA this call remains unverified. The CDR3 reads CASSETILAGGGDEQFF.